This TCR beta chain was captured in a study of shared clonotypes between healthy human individuals (dated by TCRdb to 2018 to 2020). For the study in its entirety: The cohort included a few men and a couple of women between 18 and 49 years of age. For each donor, CD4 naive and CD4 memory were each given three plates, CD8 naive was given two plates, and CD8 memory was given one plate. To estimate repertoire size and how much clonotype sharing occurs between individuals, the study deeply sequenced the blood TCR repertoires of 4 to 6 healthy adults. Different laboratories and diverse techniques were used to prepare libraries and sequence TCR repertoires, to increase sequencing depth and limit assay-specific biases. Leukapheresis yielded between about 0.9 and 9.5 billion PBMCs per donor. Broad study findings and their caveats: Compared with non-shared clonotypes, clonotypes shared by all four sorted-subset donors had higher generation probabilities. Naive subsets generally had larger estimated clonotype richness than memory subsets did. The genetic and exposure-history diversity represented was limited by the small number of donors. Only blood was sampled, and tissue TCR repertoires likely differ from those in blood. Pairwise subsampling led to the expectation that sequencing depth would affect the degree of clonotype sharing among donors. Incomplete sequencing was indicated by rarefaction of sorted-subset datasets, despite the large sequencing depth. Approximately 4.8% of naive CD4, 3.5% of naive CD8, about 2.1% of memory CD4, and 0.4% of memory CD8 clonotypes were shared across several donors.

The donors were healthy, HIV-negative adults who had no recently reported acute infections or vaccinations. Only Caucasian adults living in Nashville, Tennessee, USA were represented among the donors. CD8 memory samples consisted of magnetically selected CD45RO+ cells combined with CCR7-negative CD45RA+ effector memory (TemRA) cells. After blood collection by leukapheresis, PBMCs were isolated using Ficoll-Histopaque density gradient centrifugation and then cryopreserved in the vapor phase of liquid nitrogen. Purity and quantity of every magnetically sorted T cell population were checked by analytical flow cytometry. Each sorted fraction had its genomic DNA isolated and then quantified by UV absorbance on a Nanodrop 2000c. V lost 3 bases and J lost 2 bases, and the count of bases not matched to a germline gene is 1. According to the germline V gene, CDR1 reads SGHDN and CDR2 reads FVKESK. From its cysteine to its phenylalanine, the CDR3 spans 15 amino acids. The sequence is cut down to CDR3 DNA, 45 bases in frame from base 1.

Concerning this clone itself: No cognate antigen has been identified for it. Base qualities are missing; no much larger clone stands one base away.

TCR CDR3 regions were amplified from genomic DNA by multiplex PCR using the deep immunoSEQ assay. Genomic DNA extracted from each cell subset was distributed evenly over all wells of several immunoSEQ 96-well plates, and each plate served as one replicate. For sorted subsets, about 200 ng genomic DNA, equal to tens of thousands of T cell genomes, was loaded into each replicate PCR. The purified libraries were quantified using a Qubit 3.0 fluorometer, sized with a Bioanalyzer 2100, and then quantified again using the KAPA Library Quantification kit. Each immunoSEQ 96-well plate was sequenced on its own single-read 150-cycle Illumina NextSeq 550 flow cell. The published analysis was carried out like this. The immunoSEQ output contained only junctional sequences without quality scores, so filtering could not match that applied to full-length reads. To assign V/J genes and CDR3, sequences were annotated against IMGT germline references using PyIR, a Python wrapper for IgBLAST v1.9. Any read was removed if the V/J assignment was weak (E-value above 1e-6), the CDR3 was missing, or the read contained stop codons, out-of-frame junctions, or ambiguous translated residues. V3J clonotypes were defined as sequences sharing an identical inferred V gene, J gene, and CDR3 amino acid sequence. The percentage overlap between two repertoires was calculated by dividing the number of shared unique clonotypes by the size of the smaller repertoire. Repertoire richness was assessed with RTK rarefaction, the Chao1 estimator, and Recon v2.1 estimates of unobserved clonotypes. Generation probabilities were computed with OLGA for all TCRbeta clonotypes obtained by the gDNA method from four donors. TCRdb re-hosts the immuneACCESS table, in-frame sequences only. Its copies lack some clones; in the studies checked, an unresolved V gene accounts for under half of them, and the cause for the rest is not known. The V and J calls and the clone size are those of that table, but D and trimming were determined from the DNA. Across this sample there are 110,000 or so clones, with 65% to 75% seen only once. Around 23% of the sample rests with the top ten.

The sequencing sample was made of memory CD8+ T cells sorted from blood. What the cell subset or site label conveys for this sample: CD45RO+ cells pooled with CCR7-negative TemRA cells. The chain was built from TRBV14 and TRBJ2-7; 13 bases in the middle match TRBD2. This TCR was sampled from a woman in her 30s in good health. For the CDR3, the sequence is CASSQTSGRTYEQYF. The DNA sequence is TGTGCCAGCAGCCAGACTAGCGGGAGGACCTACGAGCAGTACTTC.